What follows is one T cell receptor beta chain and its context. Its antigen is as yet unknown. RNA transcripts served as the template for amplifying TCR beta CDR3 regions. The HTBI primer set served for first-round RT-PCR of the TCR CDR3. TCRdb used MiXCR to reprocess the multiplex PCR reads, holding one entry per CDR3 protein. The sample contains over 700,000 distinct CDR3 sequences, 38% of which appear only once. This sample is drawn from a study of T cells in Graves' hyperthyroidism and ophthalmopathy. Study details: Peripheral blood was collected at initial diagnosis, before any treatment. General study results and limits: Ophthalmopathy onset followed model prediction by a median approximately six months.

CDR1 and CDR2 from the germline V gene are MGHDK and SYGVNS. The CDR3 consists of 13 residues. With 9 bases removed from V and 4 bases from J, the gap between germline ends came to 15 bases. Patients aged 18 to 65 had newly diagnosed hyperthyroidism that had lasted under 2 months. V is TRBV25-1 and J is TRBJ1-1, with D uncertain. The sequenced sample was blood. The TCR sequence derives from a man aged 18 to 30 with Graves' hyperthyroidism. The chain's CDR3 is CASARDRSTEAFF. CDR3 coding DNA: TGTGCCAGTGCTAGAGATCGAAGCACTGAAGCTTTCTTT. Based on the CDR3 plus reference TRBV25-1 and TRBJ1-1, the full variable domain is EADIYQTPRYLVIGTGKKITLECSQTMGHDKMYWYQQDPGMELHLIHYSYGVNSTEKGDLSSESTVSRIRTEHFPLTLESARPSHTSQYLCASARDRSTEAFFGQGTRLTVV.